A selection of T cell receptor beta chains follows, all from one sample in a study of OX40 agonist ivuxolimab in advanced cancers. TCRdb keeps only in-frame clones here, not all; method: immunoSEQ multiplex PCR. The sample consists of tens of thousands of clones, around 90% of them appearing once. Here the sequenced sample was CD4+ or CD8+ T cells sorted from blood, taken in a trial of the OX40 agonist ivuxolimab. The receptor set was obtained from an adult with an advanced solid tumor such as melanoma, head and neck, liver or kidney cancer. Both conserved end residues are part of each CDR3. A D gene is named only where the DNA matches it firmly. Size tells how often a clone was seen (once, few, many) or the class of an expanded clone, and some rows leave it out.

j_gene: TRBJ1-4
abundance: .
v_gene: TRBV28
d_gene: TRBD1
CDR3aa: CASTSPGTGSEKLFF
CDR3nt: TGTGCCAGCACTTCTCCCGGGACAGGGTCTGAAAAACTGTTTTTT

j_gene: TRBJ1-2
abundance: once
v_gene: TRBV6-6
d_gene: .
CDR3aa: CASSFWGRDYGYTF
CDR3nt: TGTGCCAGCAGTTTTTGGGGGCGGGACTATGGCTACACCTTC

j_gene: TRBJ2-5
abundance: .
v_gene: TRBV15
d_gene: TRBD2
CDR3aa: CATSRSGSEETQYF
CDR3nt: TGTGCCACCAGCAGGAGCGGGAGCGAAGAGACCCAGTACTTC

j_gene: TRBJ1-1
abundance: .
v_gene: TRBV10-3
d_gene: .
CDR3aa: CAISGSGRMNTEAFF
CDR3nt: TGTGCCATCAGTGGTTCCGGACGGATGAACACTGAAGCTTTCTTT

j_gene: TRBJ1-5
abundance: .
v_gene: TRBV28
d_gene: .
CDR3aa: CASGGFNQPQHF
CDR3nt: TGTGCTTCGGGAGGGTTCAATCAGCCCCAGCATTTT

j_gene: TRBJ1-5
abundance: .
v_gene: TRBV4-1
d_gene: .
CDR3aa: CASSQGVTDSNQPQHF
CDR3nt: TGCGCCAGCAGCCAAGGGGTCACAGATAGCAATCAGCCCCAGCATTTT

j_gene: TRBJ2-5
abundance: .
v_gene: TRBV18
d_gene: .
CDR3aa: CASSPGGWGETQYF
CDR3nt: TGTGCCAGCTCACCTGGTGGTTGGGGAGAGACCCAGTACTTC

j_gene: TRBJ2-3
abundance: .
v_gene: TRBV9
d_gene: .
CDR3aa: CASSEGLLSGTDTQYF
CDR3nt: TGTGCCAGCAGCGAGGGACTCCTTAGCGGCACAGATACGCAGTATTTT

j_gene: TRBJ2-3
abundance: .
v_gene: TRBV23-1
d_gene: .
CDR3aa: CASSQSVQGMAADTQYF
CDR3nt: TGCGCCAGCAGTCAATCGGTCCAGGGGATGGCCGCAGATACGCAGTATTTT

j_gene: TRBJ2-3
abundance: few
v_gene: TRBV6-1
d_gene: .
CDR3aa: CASSEARGITDTQYF
CDR3nt: TGTGCCAGCAGTGAAGCCCGCGGGATCACAGATACGCAGTATTTT

j_gene: TRBJ1-3
abundance: .
v_gene: TRBV29-1
d_gene: .
CDR3aa: CSIMGGSGNTIYF
CDR3nt: TGCAGCATAATGGGGGGGTCTGGAAACACCATATATTTT

j_gene: TRBJ1-2
abundance: .
v_gene: TRBV6-5
d_gene: .
CDR3aa: CASSLGPTLYGYTF
CDR3nt: TGTGCCAGCAGTCTGGGTCCGACCCTCTATGGCTACACCTTC

j_gene: TRBJ1-1
abundance: few
v_gene: TRBV11-2
d_gene: .
CDR3aa: CASRRAFMNTEAFF
CDR3nt: TGTGCCAGCAGACGGGCCTTTATGAACACTGAAGCTTTCTTT

j_gene: TRBJ2-2
abundance: .
v_gene: TRBV29-1
d_gene: TRBD1
CDR3aa: CSVGDRGRTGELFF
CDR3nt: TGCAGCGTGGGGGACAGGGGACGCACCGGGGAGCTGTTTTTT

j_gene: TRBJ2-1
abundance: .
v_gene: TRBV10-3
d_gene: TRBD1
CDR3aa: CAISLTGVRNEQFF
CDR3nt: TGTGCCATCAGTCTGACAGGGGTCAGGAATGAGCAGTTCTTC

j_gene: TRBJ2-5
abundance: .
v_gene: TRBV18
d_gene: .
CDR3aa: CASSPAKETQYF
CDR3nt: TGTGCCAGCTCACCAGCGAAAGAGACCCAGTACTTC

j_gene: TRBJ1-4
abundance: .
v_gene: TRBV2
d_gene: TRBD1
CDR3aa: CASRSGTGNEKLFF
CDR3nt: TGTGCCAGCAGATCCGGGACAGGGAATGAAAAACTGTTTTTT

j_gene: TRBJ1-4
abundance: .
v_gene: TRBV19
d_gene: .
CDR3aa: CASSMAGGPNEKLFF
CDR3nt: TGTGCCAGTAGTATGGCCGGGGGGCCTAATGAAAAACTGTTTTTT

j_gene: TRBJ2-1
abundance: once
v_gene: TRBV7-3
d_gene: .
CDR3aa: CASSLGVRGEQFF
CDR3nt: TGTGCCAGCAGCTTGGGGGTGAGGGGTGAGCAGTTCTTC

j_gene: TRBJ2-2
abundance: .
v_gene: TRBV7-8
d_gene: .
CDR3aa: CASSESIGANTGELFF
CDR3nt: TGTGCCAGCAGCGAATCCATAGGGGCAAACACCGGGGAGCTGTTTTTT

j_gene: TRBJ1-4
abundance: .
v_gene: TRBV10-1
d_gene: .
CDR3aa: CAKGGWATNEKLFF
CDR3nt: TGCGCCAAAGGGGGGTGGGCAACTAATGAAAAACTGTTTTTT

j_gene: TRBJ2-3
abundance: .
v_gene: TRBV11-3
d_gene: TRBD1
CDR3aa: CASSLGHGTGRGSDTQYF
CDR3nt: TGTGCCAGCAGCTTAGGCCACGGGACAGGCCGAGGGTCCGATACGCAGTATTTT

j_gene: TRBJ2-3
abundance: .
v_gene: TRBV28
d_gene: .
CDR3aa: CASSLDSTDTQYF
CDR3nt: TGTGCCAGCAGCCTGGACAGCACAGATACGCAGTATTTT

j_gene: TRBJ1-4
abundance: .
v_gene: TRBV9
d_gene: .
CDR3aa: CASSVNAGGATNEKLFF
CDR3nt: TGTGCCAGCAGCGTCAACGCCGGGGGGGCAACTAATGAAAAACTGTTTTTT

j_gene: TRBJ1-1
abundance: .
v_gene: TRBV30
d_gene: .
CDR3aa: CAWRATMNTEAFF
CDR3nt: TGTGCCTGGAGGGCCACCATGAACACTGAAGCTTTCTTT

j_gene: TRBJ1-1
abundance: .
v_gene: TRBV19
d_gene: .
CDR3aa: CASSLRENTEAFF
CDR3nt: TGTGCCAGTAGTCTCAGGGAGAACACTGAAGCTTTCTTT